Following are 19 T cell receptor beta chains from one sample sequenced in a study of T-cell memory formation after mild COVID-19. MiXCR, run by TCRdb on the 5' RACE reads, gives a single entry per CDR3 protein. Of almost 550,000 distinct CDR3 sequences listed, around 20% were seen once; the top ten hold 9.5% to 15%. The sequenced material came from PBMCs or a T cell subset sorted from them (not recorded which). The receptors here all came from an adult woman who had mild COVID-19 (a few samples of this study predate the infection). Cell type and time point are not known.

The V gene is TRBV6-5, the J gene TRBJ1-2; D perhaps matches TRBD1 (6 bases). Germline V lookup: CDR1 MNHEY, CDR2 SVGAGI. Trimming took off 7 bases at V and 8 bases at J, with 17 bases between the two ends. The CDR3 has 13 amino acids. CDR3: CASTNGGLRGYTF. CDR3 in DNA: TGTGCCAGCACCAACGGGGGCCTTAGGGGCTACACCTTC.

V and J are TRBV20-1 and TRBJ1-2; tentative D call: TRBD1 (6 bases). Trimming stripped 1 base from V and 2 bases from J, with 14 bases between. From germline, CDR1 is DFQATT and CDR2 SNEGSKA (reference sequence). The CDR3 has 15 residues. Here the CDR3 reads CSARAYDRPNYGYTF. CDR3 DNA sequence: TGCAGTGCTAGAGCTTATGACAGGCCAAACTATGGCTACACCTTC.

The V and J genes are TRBV6-5 and TRBJ1-2, with a weak D call TRBD1 (5 bases). The germline gives CDR1 MNHEY, CDR2 SVGAGI. CDR3 length: 16 residues. Trimming took off 0 bases at V and 1 base at J, with 12 bases between the two ends. CDR3 sequence reads: CASSYSYRQLNYGYTF. The CDR3 region has the DNA TGTGCCAGCAGTTACTCGTACCGACAGCTTAACTATGGCTACACCTTC.

This clonotype was counted a few times. The DNA for the CDR3 is TGTGCCAGCACCTCGACCAACCGATACAATGAGCAGTTCTTC. Protein product: CASTSTNRYNEQFF. This sequence joins TRBV14 and TRBJ2-1; D call uncertain. The CDR3 is made up of 14 amino acids. Deletions cut 7 bases from V and 4 bases from J, with 14 bases between. The germline gives CDR1 SGHDN, CDR2 FVKESK.

This clonotype was counted between two and nine times. The CDR3 loop reads CASSWSTGNYEQYF. The DNA of the CDR3 is TGTGCCAGCAGCTGGTCCACGGGAAACTACGAGCAGTACTTC. The chain joins TRBV11-2 to TRBJ2-7, with D tentatively TRBD2 (5 bases). There are 14 residues in the CDR3. CDR1 is SGHAT and CDR2 is FQNNGV in the germline V gene. Deletions cut 4 bases from V and 3 bases from J, with 13 bases between. Variable domain in full (rest from reference TRBV11-2 and TRBJ2-7): EAGVAQSPRYKIIEKRQSVAFWCNPISGHATLYWYQQILGQGPKLLIQFQNNGVVDDSQLPKDRFSAERLKGVDSTLKIQPAKLEDSAVYLCASSWSTGNYEQYFGPGTRLTVT.

V and J are TRBV19 and TRBJ1-1; D remains unclear. The CDR3 has 13 amino acids. Trimming stripped 6 bases from V and 5 bases from J, with 13 bases between. From germline, CDR1 is LNHDA and CDR2 SQIVND (reference sequence). CDR3 coding DNA: TGTGCCAGTAGGCCATCTACTGGGACTGAAGCTTTCTTT. As protein: CASRPSTGTEAFF.

The chain combines TRBV7-6 with TRBJ2-5, with D uncertain. Trimming cost V 0 bases and J 3 bases, with 5 bases left between them. Germline values: CDR1 SGHVS, CDR2 FNYEAQ. CDR3 length equals 13 residues. This CDR3 is CASSLAQKETQYF. In DNA form, the CDR3 reads TGTGCCAGCAGCTTAGCCCAAAAAGAGACCCAGTACTTC.

The J gene is TRBJ1-1, the V gene TRBV18; a weak D match, TRBD1 (5 bases). Germline CDR1 and CDR2: KGHSH and LQKENI. This CDR3 spans 14 amino acids. Deletions cut 3 bases from V and 6 bases from J, with 14 bases between. CDR3 in amino acids: CASSPVGGLAEAFF. CDR3 in DNA: TGTGCCAGCTCACCCGTGGGGGGTCTTGCTGAAGCTTTCTTT.

The rearrangement uses TRBV5-6 and TRBJ1-6, with 7 bases lining up with TRBD1. In germline, CDR1 is SGHDT, CDR2 YYEEEE. The CDR3 spans 14 residues. The trim removed 5 bases at V and 5 bases at J, leaving 4 bases unmatched. The CDR3 loop is CASRYRGHNSPLHF. The CDR3 region has the DNA TGTGCCAGCAGGTACAGGGGACATAATTCACCCCTCCACTTT.

The chain joins TRBV6-4 to TRBJ2-1; 7 nucleotides line up with TRBD2. Germline loops: CDR1 MRHNA, CDR2 SNTAGT. The CDR3 is 16 amino acids. Unmatched junction bases numbered 7, after V lost 3 bases and J lost 2 bases. The CDR3 bases are TGTGCCAGCAGTGAAAGAAACGCGGGAGCCTACAATGAGCAGTTCTTC. Amino acids: CASSERNAGAYNEQFF.

V and J are TRBV18 and TRBJ1-2, with D maybe TRBD1 (5 bases). V was trimmed by 0 bases and J by 6 bases, leaving 17 bases between them. The germline gives CDR1 KGHSH, CDR2 LQKENI. This CDR3 has 16 residues. In DNA, the CDR3 is TGTGCCAGCTCACCACCATCGCTCAGGGCTAGAGATGGCTACACCTTC. As protein: CASSPPSLRARDGYTF. The full variable domain, rest sourced from reference TRBV18 and TRBJ1-2, is NAGVMQNPRHLVRRRGQEARLRCSPMKGHSHVYWYRQLPEEGLKFMVYLQKENIIDESGMPKERFSAEFPKEGPSILRIQQVVRGDSAAYFCASSPPSLRARDGYTFGSGTRLTVV.

The table lists this clonotype with a few counts. This chain uses TRBV14 with TRBJ2-5, with D unresolved. V dropped 5 bases and J dropped 5 bases, with 18 bases sitting between them. CDR1 and CDR2 from the germline V gene are SGHDN and FVKESK. This CDR3 has 15 amino acids. In nucleotides, the CDR3 is TGTGCCAGCAGCTCCGATTCCCGCGGACGCGAGACCCAGTACTTC. Translating it yields CASSSDSRGRETQYF.

This clonotype was detected a few times. This chain uses TRBV10-3 with TRBJ1-1, with D possibly TRBD1 on 5 matching bases. CDR1 ENHRY and CDR2 SYGVKD come from the germline V gene. Between the trimmed V and J ends, which lost 6 bases and 0 bases, there was a span of 8 bases. The CDR3 runs 13 residues. Here the CDR3 DNA reads TGTGCCATCAGGCCGGGGCTGAACACTGAAGCTTTCTTT. Encoded protein: CAIRPGLNTEAFF.

The chain links TRBV4-1 to TRBJ1-4; D gene unclear. Germline CDR1 MGHRA, CDR2 YSYEKL. Trimming took 0 bases from V and 5 from J, leaving 13 bases between them. The CDR3 totals 16 residues. This CDR3 is CASSQERAQLNEKLFF. Written as DNA, the CDR3 is TGCGCCAGCAGCCAAGAACGTGCGCAGCTAAATGAAAAACTGTTTTTT.

Only a few counts were recorded for this clonotype. The chain is built from TRBV24-1 and TRBJ2-3; D is possibly TRBD1 (5 bases). This CDR3 spans 14 amino acids. Germline V gives CDR1 KGHDR, CDR2 SFDVKD. V gave up 6 bases and J gave up 4 bases, with 13 bases separating them. The chain's CDR3 is CATSQGSGPDTQYF. The CDR3 DNA is TGTGCCACCAGTCAGGGTTCAGGGCCAGATACGCAGTATTTT.

This clonotype was counted between two and nine times. At one boundary the junction diverges from the germline segment, which might be a read error. The chain recombines TRBV30 with TRBJ2-1, with TRBD2 matching over 7 bases. CDR3 size: 14 residues. CDR1 is GTSNPN and CDR2 is SVGIG in the germline V gene (reference sequence). The CDR3 sequence is CAWTPSGVYNEQFF. The CDR3 DNA follows: TGTGCATGGACGCCTAGCGGAGTATACAATGAGCAGTTCTTC. Full variable domain (outside the CDR3, taken from reference TRBV30 and TRBJ2-1): SQTIHQWPATLVQPVGSPLSLECTVEGTSNPNLYWYRQAAGRGLQLLFYSVGIGQISSEVPQNLSASRPQDRQFILSSKKLLLSDSGFYLCAWTPSGVYNEQFFGPGTRLTVL.

This clonotype was counted many times. This chain uses TRBV11-1 with TRBJ2-7; no clear D. This CDR3 is 12 amino acids long. Germline lookup yields CDR1 SGHAT and CDR2 FQDESV (reference sequence). Trimming shortened V by 1 base and J by 6 bases, and 7 bases separated the two germline ends. CDR3 residues: CASSLEGGEQYF. The CDR3 coding sequence is TGTGCCAGCAGCTTAGAGGGTGGCGAGCAGTACTTC.

The chain recombines TRBV5-1 with TRBJ2-1, with TRBD2 matching 8 bases. The CDR3 covers 16 residues. Trimming removed 0 bases from V and 4 bases from J; junction bases left unmatched: 6. The germline gives CDR1 SGHRS, CDR2 YFSETQ. The CDR3, as DNA: TGCGCCAGCAGCTTGGAGGTTAGCGGGGATTACAATGAGCAGTTCTTC. This codes for CASSLEVSGDYNEQFF.

This clonotype came up a few times. The V call is TRBV27, the J call TRBJ2-1, with 8 positions matching TRBD2. The CDR3 runs to 17 residues. CDR1 is MNHEY and CDR2 is SMNVEV in the germline V gene (reference sequence). Trimming cost V 2 bases and J 5 bases; bases outside gene matches: 11. CDR3 protein: CASSLNGRTSRNNEQFF. CDR3 bases: TGTGCCAGCAGTTTAAACGGTAGGACTAGCCGAAACAATGAGCAGTTCTTC.